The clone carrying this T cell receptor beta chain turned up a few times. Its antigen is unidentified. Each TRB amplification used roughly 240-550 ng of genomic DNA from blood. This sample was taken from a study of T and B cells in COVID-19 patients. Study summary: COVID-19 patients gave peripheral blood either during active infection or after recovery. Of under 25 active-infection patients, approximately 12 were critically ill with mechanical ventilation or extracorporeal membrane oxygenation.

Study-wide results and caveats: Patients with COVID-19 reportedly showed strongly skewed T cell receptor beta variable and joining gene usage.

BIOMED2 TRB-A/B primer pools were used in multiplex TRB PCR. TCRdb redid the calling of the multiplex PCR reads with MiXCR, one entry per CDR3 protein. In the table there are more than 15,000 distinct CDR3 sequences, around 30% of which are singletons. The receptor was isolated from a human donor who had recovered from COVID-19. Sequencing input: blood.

CDR3 in amino acids: CAISVAYTDTQYF. In DNA, the CDR3 is TGTGCCATCAGTGTGGCGTACACAGATACGCAGTATTTT. V is TRBV10-3 and J is TRBJ2-3; D call uncertain. Germline V gene data show CDR1 as ENHRY and CDR2 as SYGVKD. Trimming left V 4 bases short and J 2 bases short, with 7 bases between. The CDR3 is 13 amino acids.